This T cell receptor (beta chain) emerged from a study of prognosis after radiotherapy for stage I lung cancer. The V and J ends lost 0 bases and 3 bases respectively, with 15 bases between them. The CDR3 has 16 residues. CDR1 and CDR2 (germline): SGHRS, YFSETQ. The genomic DNA TCR beta CDR3 region underwent two rounds of multiplex PCR. Every TRBV and TRBJ gene had its own specific primer in first-round PCR. TCRdb re-analysed the multiplex PCR reads in MiXCR, keeping a single row per CDR3 protein. The sample consists of tens of thousands of distinct CDR3 sequences, 35% to 50% of them appearing once. There are many counts of this clonotype.

This sequence joins TRBV5-1 and TRBJ1-1; D is ambiguous. Sequences were derived from PBMCs, sampled before or after stereotactic body radiation therapy (not recorded which). This clonotype was sampled from a donor at least 50 years old with non-small cell lung cancer. This CDR3 is CASSLANGPADTEAFF. CDR3 nucleotide sequence: TGCGCCAGCAGCTTGGCCAATGGCCCCGCGGACACTGAAGCTTTCTTT.